Below, 4 T cell receptor beta chains from the same sample are listed, as sequenced in a study of shared clonotypes between healthy human individuals. Sequenced by immunoSEQ multiplex PCR; TCRdb stores in-frame clones only, minus some. The sample contains about 1 million clones, 70% to 80% of which appear only once. Sequencing was performed on memory CD4+ T cells from PBMCs. As for subset: CD45RA-negative fraction. Receptors originate from a man aged 18 to 29 in good health. Some clones in this sample may be carry-over from other donors' samples.

V usage is TRBV4-1 and J usage is TRBJ2-5; 11 positions agree with TRBD1. The V segment lost 4 bases and the J segment 5 bases; nucleotides outside the gene matches: 9. The germline CDR1 and CDR2 sequences are MGHRA and YSYEKL. This CDR3 is 16 amino acids long. In nucleotides, the CDR3 is TGCGCCAGCAGCCTCCGGACAGGGGGCGCGTGGGAGACCCAGTACTTC. Amino acids: CASSLRTGGAWETQYF.

The V gene is TRBV7-8, the J gene TRBJ1-5, with D maybe TRBD1 (5 bases). The germline CDR1 and CDR2 sequences are SGHVS and FQNEAQ. V lost 5 bases to trimming and J lost 10 bases, with 18 bases between them. The length of the CDR3 is 14 residues. In DNA, the CDR3 is TGTGCCAGCAGCAGGGACGGCGAGCCGCGCCCCCAGCATTTT. Translated, it gives CASSRDGEPRPQHF. Looking up the rest from reference TRBV7-8 and TRBJ1-5 gives the full variable domain: GAGVSQSPRYKVAKRGQDVALRCDPISGHVSLFWYQQALGQGPEFLTYFQNEAQLDKSGLPSDRFFAERPEGSVSTLKIQRTQQEDSAVYLCASSRDGEPRPQHFGDGTRLSIL.

The gene calls are TRBV19 and TRBJ1-3, with 7 nucleotides matching TRBD1. The CDR3 length is 16 residues. Trimming at V came to 3 bases and at J to 3 bases, leaving 8 bases not matched to a gene. Germline V CDR1 and CDR2: LNHDA, SQIVND (reference sequence). CDR3 amino acids: CASSIRSGTDGNTIYF. Written as DNA, the CDR3 is TGTGCCAGTAGTATCCGTTCCGGGACAGATGGAAACACCATATATTTT.

This chain links TRBV9 with TRBJ1-2; D unclear. The ends were cut back, 2 bases at V and 4 bases at J, with 9 bases in the middle. This CDR3 is built from 13 residues. The V gene's germline CDR1 is SGDLS and CDR2 YYNGEE. The CDR3 is CASSVQAGYGYTF. The DNA of the CDR3 is TGTGCCAGCAGCGTCCAGGCGGGCTATGGCTACACCTTC. The full variable domain, completed using reference TRBV9 and TRBJ1-2, is DSGVTQTPKHLITATGQRVTLRCSPRSGDLSVYWYQQSLDQGLQFLIQYYNGEERAKGNILERFSAQQFPDLHSELNLSSLELGDSALYFCASSVQAGYGYTFGSGTRLTVV.